The source of this TCR beta chain is a study of early T cells in non-severe SARS-CoV-2 infection. Broader study findings: In VDJdb matching, anti-spike CD8 responses were favored while private and CD4 specificities went missing.

This clonotype came up a few times. Its antigen is still unknown. Germline V gene data show CDR1 as SGHVS and CDR2 as FNYEAQ. V shed 5 bases and J 6 bases; nucleotides not matched to a gene: 3. This CDR3 comprises 13 residues. Individual cDNA molecules each received unique molecular identifiers attached to them. MiXCR was run by TCRdb on the 5' RACE reads, yielding one entry per CDR3 protein. The repertoire includes about 99,000 distinct CDR3 sequences, around 17% of them detected once, and over 0.95% sits in the top ten. Sequenced material: whole blood. The chain is built from TRBV7-6 and TRBJ1-4, with 7 bases that match TRBD1. The receptor's source is an adult who was a healthcare worker with PCR-confirmed SARS-CoV-2 infection or an uninfected control (not recorded which). The CDR3 region has the DNA TGTGCCAGCAGCCGCCAGGGGGATGAAAAACTGTTTTTT. It specifies CASSRQGDEKLFF.